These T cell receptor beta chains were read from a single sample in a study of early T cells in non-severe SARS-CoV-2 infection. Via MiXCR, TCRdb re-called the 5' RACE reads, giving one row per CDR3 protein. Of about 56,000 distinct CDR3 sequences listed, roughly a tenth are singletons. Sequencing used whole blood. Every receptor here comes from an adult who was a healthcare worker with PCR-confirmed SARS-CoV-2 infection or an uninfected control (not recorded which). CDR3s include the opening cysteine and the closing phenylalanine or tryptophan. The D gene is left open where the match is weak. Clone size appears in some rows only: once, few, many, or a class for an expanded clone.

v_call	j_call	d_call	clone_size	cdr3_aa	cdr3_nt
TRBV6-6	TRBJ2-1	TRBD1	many	CASSYRQGAWNEQFF	TGTGCCAGCAGTTACCGGCAGGGGGCATGGAATGAGCAGTTCTTC
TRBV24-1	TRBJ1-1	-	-	CATSFSRAFF	TGTGCCACCAGTTTCTCTCGGGCTTTCTTT
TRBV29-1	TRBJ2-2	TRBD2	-	CSARDYSTGELFF	TGCAGCGCCCGGGACTATTCCACCGGGGAGCTGTTTTTT
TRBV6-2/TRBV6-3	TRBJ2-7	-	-	CASSYGARSTYEQYF	TGTGCCAGCAGTTACGGTGCGCGATCGACCTACGAGCAGTACTTC
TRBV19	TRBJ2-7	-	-	CASSIVAGPYEQYF	TGTGCCAGTAGTATTGTGGCAGGACCCTACGAGCAGTACTTC
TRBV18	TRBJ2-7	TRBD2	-	CASSPIGLAGRQEQYF	TGTGCCAGCTCACCAATTGGACTAGCGGGGAGACAAGAGCAGTACTTC
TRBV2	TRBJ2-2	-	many	CASIPGLNTGELFF	TGTGCCAGCATTCCTGGGCTTAACACCGGGGAGCTGTTTTTT
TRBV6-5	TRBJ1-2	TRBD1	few	CASSYGTGVYDGYTF	TGTGCCAGCAGTTACGGAACAGGGGTTTATGATGGCTACACCTTC
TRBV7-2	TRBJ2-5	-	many	CASSPQLTEETQYF	TGTGCCAGCAGCCCGCAATTGACTGAAGAGACCCAGTACTTC
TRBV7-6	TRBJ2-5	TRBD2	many	CASSPGTSGSRREETQYF	TGTGCCAGCAGCCCCGGGACTAGCGGGAGTCGGAGGGAAGAGACCCAGTACTTC
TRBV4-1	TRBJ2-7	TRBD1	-	CASSQKGAGYEQYF	TGCGCCAGCAGCCAAAAGGGGGCGGGCTACGAGCAGTACTTC
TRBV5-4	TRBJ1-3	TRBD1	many	CASSFGQGTGNTIYF	TGTGCCAGCAGCTTCGGACAGGGTACTGGAAACACCATATATTTT
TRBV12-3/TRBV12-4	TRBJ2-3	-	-	CASSPGGGSADTQYF	TGTGCCAGCAGTCCTGGGGGGGGCAGCGCAGATACGCAGTATTTT
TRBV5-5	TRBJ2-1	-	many	CASSPTGTNLGDEQFF	TGTGCCAGCAGCCCGACCGGGACAAACCTTGGGGATGAGCAGTTCTTC
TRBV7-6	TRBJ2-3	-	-	CASSQRTNTDTQYF	TGTGCCAGCAGCCAACGTACCAACACAGATACGCAGTATTTT
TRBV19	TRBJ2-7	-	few	CASSKGGTSYEQYF	TGTGCCAGTAGTAAAGGTGGGACCTCCTACGAGCAGTACTTC
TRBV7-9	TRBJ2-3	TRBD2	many	CASSLTSGRNHSTDTQYF	TGTGCCAGCAGCCTAACTAGCGGGAGGAACCATAGCACAGATACGCAGTATTTT
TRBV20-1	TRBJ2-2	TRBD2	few	CSARLAGGSGELFF	TGCAGTGCACGACTAGCGGGAGGTAGTGGGGAGCTGTTTTTT
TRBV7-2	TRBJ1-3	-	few	CASRQGYGNTIYF	TGTGCCAGCAGACAGGGTTACGGAAACACCATATATTTT
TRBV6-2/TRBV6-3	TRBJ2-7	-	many	CASRGLLVTAEEQYF	TGTGCCAGCAGGGGACTCTTAGTGACCGCGGAAGAGCAGTACTTC
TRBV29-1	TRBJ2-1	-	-	CSVGGTVSYNEQFF	TGCAGCGTAGGCGGTACGGTCTCCTACAATGAGCAGTTCTTC
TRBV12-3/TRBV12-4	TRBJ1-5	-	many	CASSLREGDQPQHF	TGTGCCAGCAGTCTTAGGGAAGGCGATCAGCCCCAGCATTTT
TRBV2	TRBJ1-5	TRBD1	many	CASSAGTASNQPQHF	TGTGCCAGCAGTGCTGGGACAGCAAGCAATCAGCCCCAGCATTTT
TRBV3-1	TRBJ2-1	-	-	CASSHAGGDNEQFF	TGTGCCAGCAGCCACGCCGGCGGAGACAATGAGCAGTTCTTC
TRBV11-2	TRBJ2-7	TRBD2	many	CASSLTSGSPYEQYF	TGTGCCAGCAGCTTGACTAGCGGGAGCCCCTACGAGCAGTACTTC
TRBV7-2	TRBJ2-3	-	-	CASSSNFPSTDTQYF	TGTGCCAGCAGCTCAAATTTCCCGAGCACAGATACGCAGTATTTT
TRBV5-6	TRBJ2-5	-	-	CASSSGHLQETQYF	TGTGCCAGCAGCTCCGGACACCTCCAAGAGACCCAGTACTTC
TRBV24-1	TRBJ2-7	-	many	CATGRRVSYEQYF	TGTGCCACAGGTCGGCGGGTTTCCTACGAGCAGTACTTC
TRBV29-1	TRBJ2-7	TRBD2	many	CSVGTSGSYEQYF	TGCAGCGTTGGGACTAGCGGGAGTTACGAGCAGTACTTC
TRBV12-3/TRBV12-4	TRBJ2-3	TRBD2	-	CASSPSLAGGEDTQYF	TGTGCCAGCAGCCCCTCTTTAGCGGGAGGCGAAGATACGCAGTATTTT
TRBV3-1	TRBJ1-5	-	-	CASSQGWDQPQHF	TGTGCCAGCAGCCAAGGGTGGGATCAGCCCCAGCATTTT
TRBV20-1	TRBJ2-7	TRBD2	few	CSARGTSGIYYEQYF	TGCAGTGCTAGGGGAACTAGCGGGATATACTACGAGCAGTACTTC
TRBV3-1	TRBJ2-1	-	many	CASSQGYNEQFF	TGTGCCAGCAGCCAAGGGTACAATGAGCAGTTCTTC
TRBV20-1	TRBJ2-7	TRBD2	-	CSARGVAGGTYEQYF	TGCAGTGCTAGAGGCGTCGCGGGAGGCACCTACGAGCAGTACTTC
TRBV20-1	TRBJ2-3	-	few	CSLLRTLGDTQYF	TGCAGTCTTCTACGGACTCTGGGGGATACGCAGTATTTT
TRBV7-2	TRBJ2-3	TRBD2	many	CASSIGLAGGTDTQYF	TGTGCCAGCAGCATTGGACTAGCGGGGGGCACAGATACGCAGTATTTT
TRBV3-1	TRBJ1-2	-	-	CASSQARIRQDGYTF	TGTGCCAGCAGCCAAGCTAGGATTAGACAAGATGGCTACACCTTC
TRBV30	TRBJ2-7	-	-	CAWSPAGAADYEQYF	TGTGCCTGGAGCCCCGCCGGGGCAGCTGACTACGAGCAGTACTTC
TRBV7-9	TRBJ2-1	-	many	CASSPHQGSSYNEQFF	TGTGCCAGCAGCCCCCACCAGGGGAGCTCCTACAATGAGCAGTTCTTC
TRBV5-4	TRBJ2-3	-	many	CASSSQGLFTDTQYF	TGTGCCAGCAGCTCCCAGGGGTTATTCACAGATACGCAGTATTTT
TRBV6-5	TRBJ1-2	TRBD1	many	CASSTRTGGAGGGYTF	TGTGCCAGCAGCACCCGGACAGGGGGCGCGGGAGGGGGCTACACCTTC
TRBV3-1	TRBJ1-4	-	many	CASSRDPATNEKLFF	TGTGCCAGCAGCCGGGATCCCGCGACTAATGAAAAACTGTTTTTT
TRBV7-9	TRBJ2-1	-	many	CASSSIRDLNNEQFF	TGTGCCAGCAGCTCAATCCGGGACTTAAACAATGAGCAGTTCTTC
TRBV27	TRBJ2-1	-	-	CASSLSRQYNEQFF	TGTGCCAGCAGTTTATCCCGTCAGTACAATGAGCAGTTCTTC
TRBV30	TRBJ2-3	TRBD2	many	CAWSVGAGVRDTQYF	TGTGCCTGGAGTGTAGGAGCGGGAGTTAGAGATACGCAGTATTTT
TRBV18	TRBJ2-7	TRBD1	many	CASSPRDSAYEQYF	TGTGCCAGCTCACCAAGGGACAGCGCCTACGAGCAGTACTTC
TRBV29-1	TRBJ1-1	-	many	CSVVPDRLNTEAFF	TGCAGCGTTGTTCCCGACAGGTTAAACACTGAAGCTTTCTTT
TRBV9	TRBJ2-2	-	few	CASSLPGDGELFF	TGTGCCAGCAGCCTCCCGGGTGACGGGGAGCTGTTTTTT
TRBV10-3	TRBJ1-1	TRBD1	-	CAIRQQGRDTEAFF	TGTGCCATCAGGCAACAGGGGCGGGACACTGAAGCTTTTTTT
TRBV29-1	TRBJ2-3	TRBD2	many	CSVGGLAGISTDTQYF	TGCAGCGTTGGGGGACTAGCGGGAATAAGCACAGATACGCAGTATTTT
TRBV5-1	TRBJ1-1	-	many	CASSWQGRDTEAFF	TGCGCCAGCAGCTGGCAAGGGAGAGACACTGAAGCTTTCTTT
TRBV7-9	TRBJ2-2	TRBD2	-	CASSLGGRANTGELFF	TGTGCCAGCAGCTTAGGAGGGAGGGCGAACACCGGGGAGCTGTTTTTT
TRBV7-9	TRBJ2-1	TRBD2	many	CASSLVLAGDYEQFF	TGTGCCAGCAGCTTAGTACTAGCGGGAGACTATGAGCAGTTCTTC
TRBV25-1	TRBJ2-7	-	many	CASMDGSTYEQYF	TGTGCCAGCATGGACGGATCGACCTACGAGCAGTACTTC